The 27 T cell receptor beta chains listed next were all sequenced from one sample in a study of vaccination and CD4 T cells after COVID-19 (dated by TCRdb to between 2021 and 2024). The library came from PCR. The sample was run on an Illumina iSeq 100. DNA from cultured CD4+ T cells underwent TCR sequencing with the Oncomine TCR Beta short-read assay at the Johns Hopkins FTIC core. The public reads were reprocessed in TCRdb via fastp at Q25 and MiXCR, keeping in-frame beta chains. A single entry per CDR3 protein holds the most common genes and DNA from its merged rows. The sample profile shows about 11,000 distinct CDR3 sequences; less than 70% of them were found once. The ten top clones hold approximately 9% of the sample. The sample's treatment or condition, from its label and the paper: approximately nine-day PBMC culture with coronavirus spike peptide pools or control peptides (ViraFEST assay).

These receptors' targets are unknown. Sequencing input: CD4+ T cells from blood, cultured in vitro. The receptors originated from a human donor who had recovered from COVID-19.

This clonotype turned up a few times. The chain recombines TRBV6-5 with TRBJ2-4, with D perhaps TRBD2 (6 bases). Germline CDR1 is MNHEY and CDR2 is SVGAGI. Trimming took 0 bases from V and 3 from J, leaving 9 bases between them. This CDR3 has 15 residues. Here the CDR3 DNA reads TGTGCCAGCAGTTACTCGAACGGGGGCAAAAACATTCAGTACTTC. Protein product: CASSYSNGGKNIQYF.

The sample holds a few counts of this clonotype. This chain connects TRBV10-2 to TRBJ2-7; D is undetermined. This CDR3 spans 13 amino acids. Germline CDR1 and CDR2: WSHSY and SAAADI. V was trimmed by 4 bases and J by 2 bases, leaving 9 bases between them. In DNA form, the CDR3 reads TGCGCCAGCAGTGGTTACGGAGCCTACGAGCAGTACTTC. As protein: CASSGYGAYEQYF.

This chain uses TRBV5-4 with TRBJ1-1, with 9 bases identical to TRBD1. The germline gives CDR1 SGHNT, CDR2 YYREEE (reference sequence). The CDR3 spans 17 residues. With V trimmed by 4 bases and J by 6 bases, 16 bases remained unmatched. CDR3 sequence reads: CASSVGQGSVYVAEAFF. The CDR3 region has the DNA TGTGCCAGCAGCGTCGGACAGGGGTCGGTTTACGTCGCTGAAGCTTTCTTT.

The chain combines TRBV5-4 with TRBJ1-3; the match to TRBD1 covers 7 bases. Germline V lookup: CDR1 SGHNT, CDR2 YYREEE (reference sequence). The CDR3 loop spans 15 amino acids. J was trimmed by 3 bases and V by 5 bases; bases with no gene match: 8. The CDR3 sequence: CASSDDRVVGNTIYF. CDR3 nucleotides: TGTGCCAGCAGTGACGACAGGGTAGTTGGAAACACCATATATTTT.

This chain joins TRBV19 and TRBJ1-2, with 7 bases identical to TRBD1. Unmatched junction bases numbered 6, after V lost 5 bases and J lost 0 bases. The CDR3 length is 15 residues. Germline values: CDR1 LNHDA, CDR2 SQIVND (reference sequence). The CDR3 protein is CASSLRTGANYGYTF. CDR3 nucleotides: TGTGCCAGTAGTTTACGGACAGGAGCTAACTATGGCTACACCTTC.

This clonotype has just one count. V gene TRBV18 combines with J gene TRBJ1-2, with TRBD1 identical over 10 bases. The CDR3 covers 14 residues. V shed 4 bases, J shed 4 bases, and the junction held 3 bases outside the gene matches. Germline V lookup: CDR1 KGHSH, CDR2 LQKENI. In nucleotides, the CDR3 is TGTGCCAGCTCACAGGGACAGGGGTTCTATGGCTACACCTTC. It is translated as CASSQGQGFYGYTF.

The V and J genes are TRBV19 and TRBJ1-6; no definite D call. V lost 10 bases to trimming and J lost 10 bases, with 23 bases between them. Germline CDR1 reads LNHDA; CDR2 reads SQIVND (reference sequence). This CDR3 is 15 amino acids long. CDR3 sequence (DNA): TGTGCCACAAATCGGGGTGTGCTGTTCCAATCACCCCTCCACTTT. This gives the protein CATNRGVLFQSPLHF. The whole variable domain, remainder taken from reference TRBV19 and TRBJ1-6, is DGGITQSPKYLFRKEGQNVTLSCEQNLNHDAMYWYRQDPGQGLRLIYYSQIVNDFQKGDIAEGYSVSREKKESFPLTVTSAQKNPTAFYLCATNRGVLFQSPLHFGNGTRLTVT.

The V and J genes are TRBV5-1 and TRBJ2-3, with 9 bases fitting TRBD2. CDR3 size: 19 residues. Germline CDR1 reads SGHRS; CDR2 reads YFSETQ. J was trimmed by 0 bases and V by 2 bases; bases with no gene match: 13. The CDR3 DNA is TGCGCCAGCAGCTTACGACCTAGCGGGAATGAAGCTAGCACAGATACGCAGTATTTT. Protein sequence: CASSLRPSGNEASTDTQYF.

This chain joins TRBV20-1 and TRBJ2-1, with 9 bases matching TRBD2. CDR1 DFQATT and CDR2 SNEGSKA come from the germline V gene (reference sequence). With V trimmed by 3 bases and J by 8 bases, 14 bases remained unmatched. This CDR3 comprises 16 residues. CDR3 in amino acids: CSASLFFARGGHEQFF. In nucleotides, the CDR3 is TGCAGTGCTAGTCTTTTCTTCGCGCGGGGGGGCCATGAGCAGTTCTTC.

In nucleotides, the CDR3 is TGTGCCAGCACCACTCGGGGGGATCAGCCCCAGCATTTT. Translated, it gives CASTTRGDQPQHF. This sequence joins TRBV7-2 and TRBJ1-5; TRBD1 is a possible D gene (5 bases). Germline V gene data show CDR1 as SGHTA and CDR2 as FQGNSA. Trimming removed 7 bases at V and 5 bases at J, with 12 bases between. The CDR3 covers 13 residues.

The V and J genes are TRBV6-1 and TRBJ1-1; unclear D gene. The V gene lost 5 bases and the J gene lost 0 bases, with 7 bases spanning the gap. Germline V lookup: CDR1 MNHNS, CDR2 SASEGT. The CDR3 spans 13 residues. The CDR3 here is CASSNSLNTEAFF. Written as DNA, the CDR3 is TGTGCCAGCAGTAACAGTTTGAACACTGAAGCTTTCTTT.

This clonotype was detected only once. This chain joins TRBV27 and TRBJ2-5; 12 nucleotides match TRBD1. The CDR3 runs 15 residues. In germline, CDR1 is MNHEY, CDR2 SMNVEV (reference sequence). The V gene end was trimmed by 5 bases and the J gene end by 4 bases; junction bases not matched to a gene: 5. CDR3 coding DNA: TGTGCCAGCAGTACGGGGACAGGGGGCGCAGAGACCCAGTACTTC. Amino acids: CASSTGTGGAETQYF.

This clonotype was observed a few times. The chain recombines TRBV7-2 with TRBJ1-5; 7 bases map to TRBD1. Per germline, CDR1 SGHTA and CDR2 FQGNSA. This CDR3 contains 14 residues. Trimming removed 5 bases from V and 5 bases from J; junction bases left unmatched: 6. Here the CDR3 reads CASSRQGGDQPQHF. The CDR3 bases are TGTGCCAGCAGCCGACAGGGCGGAGATCAGCCCCAGCATTTT.

As to this clonotype: Since a much larger clone is just one base distant, this may be a read error. This rearrangement joins TRBV7-8 to TRBJ2-5; D unresolved. The CDR3 is made up of 13 amino acids. CDR1 is SGHVS, CDR2 FQNEAQ, per germline. Here the CDR3 DNA reads TGTGCCAGCAGCTCCCTTTTAGGAGAGGCCCAGTACTTC. It translates to CASSSLLGEAQYF.

This clonotype was seen a handful of times. The rearrangement joins TRBV29-1 to TRBJ1-2; D perhaps matches TRBD1 (5 bases). The CDR3 runs to 13 residues. Germline lookup yields CDR1 SQVTM and CDR2 ANQGSEA. The germline V and J ends were trimmed by 2 bases and 4 bases, with 11 bases remaining between them. The CDR3 here is CSVESDRSYGYTF. The CDR3 DNA reads TGCAGCGTTGAATCCGACAGAAGCTATGGCTACACCTTC.

A few counts support this clonotype. This sequence joins TRBV24-1 and TRBJ2-2; D possibly corresponds to TRBD2 (6 bases). Germline lookup yields CDR1 KGHDR and CDR2 SFDVKD. The CDR3 has 15 residues. V lost 5 bases, J lost 2 bases, and 11 bases lay in between. Here the CDR3 reads CATSVLAGNTGELFF. For the CDR3, the DNA is TGTGCCACCAGTGTCCTTGCGGGAAACACCGGGGAGCTGTTTTTT.

The gene calls are TRBV18 and TRBJ2-1, with D possibly TRBD1 on 6 matching bases. Germline values: CDR1 KGHSH, CDR2 LQKENI. The CDR3 runs 13 residues. Trimming removed 5 bases from V and 9 bases from J, with 14 bases in between. The chain's CDR3 is CASSSTQGVEQFF. The CDR3 DNA sequence: TGTGCCAGCTCATCTACACAGGGCGTTGAGCAGTTCTTC.

The chain combines TRBV30 with TRBJ1-2; tentative D call: TRBD1 (6 bases). The CDR3 is made up of 15 amino acids. Trimming removed 2 bases from V and 2 bases from J, with 15 bases in between. Germline V lookup: CDR1 GTSNPN, CDR2 SVGIG (reference sequence). CDR3 residues: CAWSPTDRLNYGYTF. In DNA form, the CDR3 reads TGTGCCTGGAGTCCGACGGACAGACTCAACTATGGCTACACCTTC.

In this sample, this clonotype turned up a few times. The rearrangement joins TRBV27 to TRBJ1-2; unclear D gene. CDR3 length: 13 residues. The germline V gene has CDR1 MNHEY and CDR2 SMNVEV (reference sequence). V lost 0 bases to trimming and J lost 1 base, with 3 bases between them. The CDR3 DNA reads as TGTGCCAGCAGTTTATCGGGTAACTATGGCTACACCTTC. Amino acid sequence: CASSLSGNYGYTF.

The chain carries TRBV5-8 and TRBJ1-1; 7 nucleotides match TRBD1. CDR1 is SGHTS, CDR2 YDEGEE, per germline. J gave up 5 bases and V 5 bases, and 12 bases lay outside the gene matches. The CDR3 covers 15 residues. The CDR3 DNA follows: TGTGCCAGCAGTAAAAAAGGGGGCCTTCGTACTGAAGCTTTCTTT. Protein product: CASSKKGGLRTEAFF. The full variable domain, its missing parts supplied by reference TRBV5-8 and TRBJ1-1, is EAGVTQSPTHLIKTRGQQATLRCSPISGHTSVYWYQQALGLGLQFLLWYDEGEERNRGNFPPRFSGRQFPNYSSELNVNALELEDSALYLCASSKKGGLRTEAFFGQGTRLTVV.

The chain couples TRBV2 to TRBJ2-5; D possibly matches TRBD1 or TRBD2 (5 bases each). CDR3 length equals 13 residues. Germline CDR1 and CDR2: SNHLY and FYNNEI. V gave up 2 bases and J gave up 7 bases, with 11 bases separating them. For the CDR3, the DNA is TGTGCCAGCAGTGAATGGGTGAGGGGGACCCAGTACTTC. Protein sequence: CASSEWVRGTQYF.

This clonotype has just a few counts. This chain uses TRBV27 with TRBJ2-5; TRBD1 agrees at 8 bases. Per the germline V gene, CDR1 is MNHEY and CDR2 is SMNVEV (reference sequence). This CDR3 has 13 amino acids. The J segment lost 6 bases and the V segment lost 4 bases, leaving 4 bases of the junction unmatched. The CDR3 DNA sequence: TGTGCCAGCAGTTGGGGGACAGGACAGACCCAGTACTTC. This gives the protein CASSWGTGQTQYF.

This chain joins TRBV20-1 and TRBJ2-7, with D maybe TRBD2 (5 bases). The V gene's germline CDR1 is DFQATT and CDR2 SNEGSKA (reference sequence). The CDR3 totals 15 residues. The ends were cut back, 1 base at V and 5 bases at J, with 18 bases in the middle. This chain's CDR3 is CSARGPGSRINEQYF. The CDR3 DNA is TGCAGTGCTAGAGGACCGGGGTCGCGAATCAACGAGCAGTACTTC.

The chain uses TRBV7-8 and TRBJ1-5; weak D call: TRBD1 (6 bases). Germline values: CDR1 SGHVS, CDR2 FQNEAQ. The V gene lost 5 bases and the J gene lost 6 bases, with 17 bases spanning the gap. This CDR3 has 15 residues. The CDR3 is CASSPNRGEGQPQHF. In DNA form, the CDR3 reads TGTGCCAGCAGCCCGAATAGGGGGGAGGGTCAGCCCCAGCATTTT.

The chain has TRBV2 and TRBJ1-5; D not certain. Germline values: CDR1 SNHLY, CDR2 FYNNEI. Trimming cost V 6 bases and J 2 bases, with 8 bases left between them. The CDR3 loop spans 13 amino acids. CDR3 in amino acids: CASSNDGNQPQHF. The CDR3 DNA is TGTGCCAGCAGCAATGACGGCAATCAGCCCCAGCATTTT.

There are a few counts of this clonotype. The CDR3 coding sequence is TGCAGTGCTAGTGGTCAGGGCTTTCGGGGCTACACCTTC. Translating gives CSASGQGFRGYTF. The rearrangement joins TRBV20-1 to TRBJ1-2, with D possibly matching TRBD1 (5 bases). Germline loops: CDR1 DFQATT, CDR2 SNEGSKA (reference sequence). Trimming stripped 3 bases from V and 8 bases from J, with 16 bases between. The CDR3 covers 13 residues.

This chain connects TRBV7-2 to TRBJ2-5; D is possibly TRBD1 or TRBD2 (5 bases each). The CDR3 consists of 13 residues. Looked up from germline, CDR1 is SGHTA and CDR2 is FQGNSA. Trimming cost V 5 bases and J 5 bases, with 12 bases left between them. The CDR3 coding sequence is TGTGCCAGCAGCCGGGACGTAGTGGAGACCCAGTACTTC. Protein sequence: CASSRDVVETQYF.